This T cell receptor beta chain emerged from a study of blood T cell repertoires in COVID-19. TCRdb keeps only in-frame clones here, not all; method: immunoSEQ multiplex PCR. The repertoire holds approximately 470,000 clones, approximately 90% seen once, with 0.7% in the top ten. Participants spanned ages about 18 to 100 years and resided in about two dozen US areas. The study counted Cohort 3 donors as recovered given two negative PCRs, clearance, or symptom resolution. The length of the CDR3 is 14 residues. V lost 0 bases to trimming and J lost 7 bases, with 11 bases between them. Germline V lookup: CDR1 SGHTS, CDR2 YDEGEE.

The rearrangement links TRBV5-8 to TRBJ2-1; weak D call: TRBD1 (6 bases). The receptor comes from a woman in her late teens or twenties who had recovered from COVID-19. The specimen sequenced was PBMCs or T cells enriched from blood (not recorded which). The DNA for the CDR3 is TGTGCCAGCAGCTTGGAACAGGGTGTGAATGAGCAGTTCTTC. Its translation is CASSLEQGVNEQFF.